This T cell receptor beta chain was obtained from a study of graft-versus-host responses after intestinal transplantation. Libraries were prepared by immunoSEQ multiplex PCR; TCRdb keeps only in-frame clonotypes and omits some of them. Among approximately 100,000 clones listed, roughly 83% were seen once. Per germline, CDR1 MGHRA and CDR2 YSYEKL. The CDR3 contains 16 residues. V shed 0 bases and J shed 5 bases, with 14 bases lying between them. The rearrangement joins TRBV4-1 to TRBJ2-1, with D perhaps TRBD2 (5 bases). The origin of this receptor is a human patient who received an intestinal transplant, so some T cells may come from the graft donor. Here the sequenced sample was PBMCs, taken 255 days after intestinal transplant. The CDR3 coding sequence is TGCGCCAGCAGCCAAGAAGATGAGGGCCCCAACAATGAGCAGTTCTTC. This sequence encodes CASSQEDEGPNNEQFF.